Listed below are T cell receptor beta chains from one sample, sequenced in a study of identical twins. TCRdb fed the 5' RACE reads into MiXCR, producing one record per CDR3 protein. The sample carries some 630,000 distinct CDR3 sequences, 7% to 7.5% recorded once. These sequences were also reported in another study, on yellow fever vaccine responses in identical twins.

Specimen: PBMCs. These receptors all stem from a woman aged 18-35 years in good health. Both conserved end residues are part of each CDR3. The order of the fields is D gene, clone size, V gene, J gene, CDR3 protein, CDR3 DNA. The D gene is left open where the match is weak. A row's size may be missing; if present it is once, few, many or a size class.

TRBD2,NA,TRBV7-6,TRBJ2-1,CASSLKGLAGGGGNEQFF,TGTGCCAGCAGCTTAAAGGGACTAGCGGGAGGGGGGGGCAATGAGCAGTTCTTC
NA,NA,TRBV20-1,TRBJ2-1,CSAQDRLHNEQFF,TGCAGTGCTCAAGACCGCTTGCACAATGAGCAGTTCTTC
TRBD2,NA,TRBV10-3,TRBJ2-2,CAVTGLAGSGELFF,TGTGCCGTCACGGGACTAGCGGGATCCGGGGAGCTGTTTTTT
NA,NA,TRBV5-1,TRBJ2-7,CASSFEGGQTGLKEQYF,TGCGCCAGCAGCTTTGAGGGGGGCCAGACGGGGCTGAAGGAGCAGTACTTC
NA,NA,TRBV12-3/TRBV12-4,TRBJ1-5,CASNVGGRGQPQHF,TGTGCCAGCAATGTCGGGGGCAGGGGCCAGCCCCAGCATTTT
NA,NA,TRBV2,TRBJ2-5,CASSGQRVGPETQYF,TGTGCCAGCAGCGGACAGAGGGTGGGACCGGAGACCCAGTACTTC
NA,few,TRBV6-6,TRBJ1-5,CASRDTSNQPQHF,TGTGCCAGCAGGGACACCAGCAATCAGCCCCAGCATTTT
TRBD2,few,TRBV4-1,TRBJ2-2,CASSHPSGSNTGELFF,TGCGCCAGCAGCCACCCTAGCGGCTCGAACACCGGGGAGCTGTTTTTT
NA,few,TRBV24-1,TRBJ1-1,CATSVGTEAFF,TGTGCCACCAGTGTTGGCACTGAAGCTTTCTTT
NA,few,TRBV12-3/TRBV12-4,TRBJ2-1,CASSPSNRDPRADEQFF,TGTGCCAGCAGCCCCTCCAACAGGGACCCCCGAGCCGATGAGCAGTTCTTC
NA,many,TRBV20-1,TRBJ2-5,CSARDLRVTGGMVWETQYF,TGCAGTGCTAGAGATTTGCGAGTTACTGGAGGGATGGTGTGGGAGACCCAGTACTTC
NA,many,TRBV12-3/TRBV12-4,TRBJ1-2,CASSFLGQGRTYGYTF,TGTGCCAGCAGTTTCCTGGGGCAGGGGCGGACCTATGGCTACACCTTC
TRBD1,NA,TRBV7-6,TRBJ2-7,CASSFRQGYEQYF,TGTGCCAGCAGCTTCCGACAGGGCTACGAGCAGTACTTC
NA,few,TRBV5-1,TRBJ2-1,CASSLDISNEQFF,TGCGCCAGCAGCTTGGACATTTCCAATGAGCAGTTCTTC
NA,NA,TRBV12-3/TRBV12-4,TRBJ1-1,CASSLKGEAFF,TGTGCCAGCAGTTTAAAAGGAGAAGCTTTCTTT
NA,many,TRBV12-3/TRBV12-4,TRBJ2-7,CASSTAGTSYEQYF,TGTGCCAGCAGTACTGCGGGCACCTCCTACGAGCAGTACTTC
TRBD1,NA,TRBV7-9,TRBJ2-2,CASSLTGTANTGELFF,TGTGCCAGCAGCTTGACCGGGACAGCGAACACCGGGGAGCTGTTTTTT
TRBD1,few,TRBV20-1,TRBJ2-3,CSARDRGQTDTQYF,TGCAGTGCTAGAGACAGGGGGCAAACAGATACGCAGTATTTT
TRBD2,NA,TRBV15,TRBJ2-3,CATSRGPPGLVSDTQYF,TGTGCCACCAGCAGAGGCCCACCGGGACTAGTCTCTGATACGCAGTATTTT
TRBD2,NA,TRBV7-2,TRBJ2-1,CASSLRGAGVVNEQFF,TGTGCCAGCAGCTTAAGGGGAGCGGGAGTTGTCAATGAGCAGTTCTTC